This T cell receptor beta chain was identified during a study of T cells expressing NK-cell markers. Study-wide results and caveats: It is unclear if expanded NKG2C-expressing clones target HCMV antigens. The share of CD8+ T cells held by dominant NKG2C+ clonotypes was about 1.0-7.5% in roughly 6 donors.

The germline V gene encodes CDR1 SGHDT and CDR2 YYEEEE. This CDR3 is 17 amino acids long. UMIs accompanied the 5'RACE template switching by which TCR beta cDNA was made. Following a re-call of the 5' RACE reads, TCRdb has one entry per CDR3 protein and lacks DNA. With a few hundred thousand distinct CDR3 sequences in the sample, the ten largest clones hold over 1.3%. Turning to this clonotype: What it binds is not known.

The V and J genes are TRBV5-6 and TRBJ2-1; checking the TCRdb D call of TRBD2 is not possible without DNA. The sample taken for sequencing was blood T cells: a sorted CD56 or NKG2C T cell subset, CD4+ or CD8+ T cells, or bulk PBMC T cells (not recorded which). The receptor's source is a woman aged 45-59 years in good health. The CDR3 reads CASSWGMGPSGNNEQFF.